The 30 T cell receptor beta chains presented below share a single source sample, sequenced in a study of blood T cell repertoires in COVID-19. Sequencing was performed with immunoSEQ multiplex PCR; in TCRdb, only in-frame clones are kept and a portion is missing. This sample yields some 50,000 clones, of which just over 85% are seen a single time; 2.5% to 3% belongs to the top ten. Sample: peripheral blood. The receptors stem from a man at least 80 years old with acute or convalescent COVID-19.

The V gene is TRBV19, the J gene TRBJ1-3; D remains ambiguous. This CDR3 is 15 amino acids long. V lost 6 bases and J lost 0, with 12 bases in between. The germline V gene has CDR1 LNHDA and CDR2 SQIVND (reference sequence). CDR3 nucleotide sequence: TGTGCCAGTAGCCGTCCAGGCTACTCTGGAAACACCATATATTTT. It encodes CASSRPGYSGNTIYF.

The chain uses TRBV5-6 and TRBJ1-6; possible D gene TRBD1, 5 bases. The CDR3 is made up of 16 amino acids. V shed 1 base and J shed 9 bases, with 17 bases lying between them. CDR1 is SGHDT and CDR2 is YYEEEE in the germline V gene. In DNA, the CDR3 is TGTGCCAGCAGCTTGTTAGAGGCGGGGGGGACTTCACCCCTCCACTTT. It encodes CASSLLEAGGTSPLHF.

V usage is TRBV5-6 and J usage is TRBJ1-2, with unresolved D. The CDR3 is 14 amino acids. CDR1 and CDR2 (germline): SGHDT, YYEEEE. V was trimmed by 1 base and J by 2 bases, leaving 9 bases between them. In DNA form, the CDR3 reads TGTGCCAGCAGCTTGTACCAGAAAAACTATGGCTACACCTTC. Its protein is CASSLYQKNYGYTF.

The chain joins TRBV9 to TRBJ2-5; perhaps TRBD1 as D (7 bases). From germline, CDR1 is SGDLS and CDR2 YYNGEE. The CDR3 totals 16 residues. The V and J ends lost 2 bases and 5 bases respectively, with 19 bases between them. DNA for the CDR3: TGTGCCAGCAGCGTGTTGGAGGGGGCGACAGGGGAGACCCAGTACTTC. Encoded protein: CASSVLEGATGETQYF. The entire variable domain, with the rest obtained from reference TRBV9 and TRBJ2-5, is as follows: DSGVTQTPKHLITATGQRVTLRCSPRSGDLSVYWYQQSLDQGLQFLIQYYNGEERAKGNILERFSAQQFPDLHSELNLSSLELGDSALYFCASSVLEGATGETQYFGPGTRLLVL.

The chain is built from TRBV3-1 (or the pseudogene TRBV3-2) and TRBJ2-7, with a possible D match to TRBD1 (6 bases). Germline CDR1 reads LGHDT; CDR2 reads YNNKEL (reference sequence). CDR3 length: 14 residues. Trimming pared 4 bases from V and 2 bases from J, leaving 12 bases between. The CDR3 is CASSPSGTPYEQYF. The CDR3 region has the DNA TGTGCCAGCAGCCCGTCCGGGACACCCTACGAGCAGTACTTC.

This rearrangement joins TRBV11-2 to TRBJ1-1; TRBD1 matches 9 bases. With V trimmed by 4 bases and J by 0 bases, 15 bases remained unmatched. The germline gives CDR1 SGHAT, CDR2 FQNNGV. The CDR3 runs 19 residues. Here the CDR3 reads CASSSKFQMDRGMNTEAFF. In nucleotides, the CDR3 is TGTGCCAGCAGCTCAAAATTCCAAATGGACAGGGGTATGAACACTGAAGCTTTCTTT.

The V and J genes are TRBV27 and TRBJ1-4, with TRBD1 matching over 7 bases. CDR1 is MNHEY, CDR2 SMNVEV, per germline (reference sequence). The CDR3 is 18 residues long. Trimming cost V 2 bases and J 0 bases; bases outside gene matches: 9. CDR3 nucleotide sequence: TGTGCCAGCAGTTTAAGACAGGGTAGGTACTCAACTAATGAAAAACTGTTTTTT. As protein: CASSLRQGRYSTNEKLFF.

The chain links TRBV28 to TRBJ1-5; 8 bases match TRBD1. The CDR3 totals 14 residues. Trimming cost V 6 bases and J 7 bases; bases outside gene matches: 8. CDR1 and CDR2 (germline): MDHEN, SYDVKM. The CDR3: CASRRTGKGQPQHF. The CDR3 region has the DNA TGTGCCAGCAGAAGGACAGGGAAGGGCCAGCCCCAGCATTTT. The variable domain in full, with the rest retrieved from reference TRBV28 and TRBJ1-5, is DVKVTQSSRYLVKRTGEKVFLECVQDMDHENMFWYRQDPGLGLRLIYFSYDVKMKEKGDIPEGYSVSREKKERFSLILESASTNQTSMYLCASRRTGKGQPQHFGDGTRLSIL.

This chain uses TRBV11-2 with TRBJ2-2; D might be TRBD2 (7 bases). CDR3 size: 15 residues. Germline-derived CDR1 and CDR2 are SGHAT and FQNNGV. V lost 5 bases and J 10 bases, leaving 20 bases between the germline ends. For the CDR3, the DNA is TGTGCCAGCAGCCTTAGGGGGACCGGGGGGAAGGAGCTGTTTTTT. It encodes CASSLRGTGGKELFF.

The chain employs TRBV5-1 and TRBJ2-5; 8 bases match TRBD2. Unmatched junction bases numbered 7, after V lost 4 bases and J lost 2 bases. This CDR3 has 15 amino acids. Germline V lookup: CDR1 SGHRS, CDR2 YFSETQ. In DNA form, the CDR3 reads TGCGCCAGCAGCCGCGGGGCGGGGGGACAAGAGACCCAGTACTTC. Its protein product is CASSRGAGGQETQYF. Complete variable domain (other parts from reference TRBV5-1 and TRBJ2-5): KAGVTQTPRYLIKTRGQQVTLSCSPISGHRSVSWYQQTPGQGLQFLFEYFSETQRNKGNFPGRFSGRQFSNSRSEMNVSTLELGDSALYLCASSRGAGGQETQYFGPGTRLLVL.

The chain is built from TRBV5-6 and TRBJ1-6; D possibly corresponds to TRBD1 (5 bases). There are 14 residues in the CDR3. Germline V CDR1 and CDR2: SGHDT, YYEEEE. Trimming cost V 1 base and J 10 bases, with 12 bases left between them. CDR3 loop: CASSLRQYTSPLHF. CDR3 DNA sequence: TGTGCCAGCAGCTTGAGACAGTATACCTCACCCCTCCACTTT.

The chain carries TRBV11-2 and TRBJ1-1; D may be TRBD1 (6 bases). V gave up 2 bases and J gave up 5 bases, with 12 bases separating them. The CDR3 covers 14 residues. Germline CDR1 is SGHAT and CDR2 is FQNNGV. CDR3 loop: CASSLRGGQTEAFF. The CDR3 nucleotides read TGTGCCAGCAGCTTAAGGGGGGGGCAGACTGAAGCTTTCTTT.

V and J are TRBV29-1 and TRBJ2-2, with TRBD1 matching over 7 bases. This CDR3 comprises 14 residues. J lost 7 bases, V lost 2 bases, and 7 bases had no gene match. Germline loops: CDR1 SQVTM, CDR2 ANQGSEA. CDR3 protein: CSVELGQVGGELFF. The DNA for the CDR3 is TGCAGCGTTGAACTTGGACAGGTGGGCGGGGAGCTGTTTTTT.

This clone turned up a few times. This chain joins TRBV5-1 and TRBJ1-2, with 9 bases identical to TRBD1. Per the germline V gene, CDR1 is SGHRS and CDR2 is YFSETQ. This CDR3 spans 14 amino acids. V lost 5 bases and J lost 7; bases outside the gene matches: 9. The CDR3 sequence is CASRAGTGSGGYTF. Written as DNA, the CDR3 is TGCGCCAGCAGGGCCGGGACAGGGTCTGGTGGCTACACCTTC.

This chain joins TRBV5-1 and TRBJ2-7; 11 bases agree with TRBD2. The CDR3 contains 13 residues. Trimming removed 4 bases from V and 6 bases from J; junction bases left unmatched: 3. CDR1 is SGHRS, CDR2 YFSETQ, per germline. The CDR3 here is CASSIGTSGEQYF. The CDR3 nucleotides are TGCGCCAGCAGCATTGGGACTAGCGGCGAGCAGTACTTC. Looking up the rest from reference TRBV5-1 and TRBJ2-7 gives the full variable domain: KAGVTQTPRYLIKTRGQQVTLSCSPISGHRSVSWYQQTPGQGLQFLFEYFSETQRNKGNFPGRFSGRQFSNSRSEMNVSTLELGDSALYLCASSIGTSGEQYFGPGTRLTVT.

This chain joins TRBV7-8 and TRBJ2-3; 8 bases are a match to TRBD1. The V gene end was trimmed by 1 base and the J gene end by 4 bases; junction bases not matched to a gene: 7. This CDR3 is built from 16 residues. Per germline, CDR1 SGHVS and CDR2 FQNEAQ. The CDR3 is CASSLDVTGASDTQYF. The CDR3 nucleotides read TGTGCCAGCAGCTTAGATGTGACAGGGGCGTCAGATACGCAGTATTTT.

The chain is built from TRBV29-1 and TRBJ1-2; maybe TRBD1 (6 bases). Germline CDR1 and CDR2: SQVTM and ANQGSEA. CDR3 length equals 11 residues. Trimming shortened V by 7 bases and J by 8 bases, and 14 bases separated the two germline ends. This CDR3 reads CSAQQGAGYTF. CDR3 DNA: TGCAGCGCTCAACAGGGCGCGGGCTACACCTTC.

This clone was found a few times. Additional DNA sequences in this sample encode the identical CDR3. The chain has TRBV2 and TRBJ1-2; D is possibly TRBD1 (6 bases). In germline, CDR1 is SNHLY, CDR2 FYNNEI. V was cut by 2 bases and J by 2 bases, with 6 bases left in between. The CDR3 sequence is 13 residues long. The CDR3 loop reads CASSETGNYGYTF. The CDR3 coding sequence is TGTGCCAGCAGTGAAACAGGGAACTATGGCTACACCTTC. The full variable domain, completed using reference TRBV2 and TRBJ1-2, is EPEVTQTPSHQVTQMGQEVILRCVPISNHLYFYWYRQILGQKVEFLVSFYNNEISEKSEIFDDQFSVERPDGSNFTLKIRSTKLEDSAMYFCASSETGNYGYTFGSGTRLTVV.

The rearrangement uses TRBV19 and TRBJ1-5, with 9 bases lining up with TRBD1. V was clipped by 7 bases and J by 4 bases; unmatched bases: 8. Germline assignment: CDR1 LNHDA and CDR2 SQIVND (reference sequence). The CDR3 is 15 residues long. The CDR3 sequence: CASKNSDRGNQPQHF. The CDR3 DNA sequence: TGTGCCAGTAAAAATTCGGACAGGGGTAATCAGCCCCAGCATTTT.

The chain links TRBV7-2 to TRBJ2-7; D ambiguous. V shed 1 base and J shed 0 bases, with 7 bases lying between them. Germline V gene sequence: CDR1 SGHTA, CDR2 FQGNSA. This CDR3 spans 14 amino acids. The CDR3 DNA sequence: TGTGCCAGCAGCTTAGATCGAGGCTCCTACGAGCAGTACTTC. This translates into CASSLDRGSYEQYF.

In its sample, this clone was seen once. The rearrangement joins TRBV5-1 to TRBJ1-2; 9 positions match TRBD1. Germline values: CDR1 SGHRS, CDR2 YFSETQ. The CDR3 contains 15 residues. The ends lost 0 bases at V and 10 bases at J; junction bases unmatched: 10. Here the CDR3 reads CASSLAGQGIKYYTF. CDR3 DNA: TGCGCCAGCAGCTTGGCGGGACAGGGAATCAAGTACTACACCTTC.

V gene TRBV3-1 (or the pseudogene TRBV3-2) combines with J gene TRBJ2-1; no firm D call. This CDR3 region has 14 residues. V was clipped by 5 bases and J by 3 bases, with 11 bases between them. In germline, CDR1 is LGHDT, CDR2 YNNKEL (reference sequence). The CDR3 spells CASSYGPLYNEQFF. CDR3 coding DNA: TGTGCCAGCAGCTATGGCCCCCTCTACAATGAGCAGTTCTTC.

The chain couples TRBV6-2 or TRBV6-3 to TRBJ1-3, with D hard to call. The CDR3 covers 13 residues. V was trimmed by 0 bases and J by 12 bases, leaving 12 bases between them. The germline V gene encodes CDR1 MNHEY and CDR2 SVGEGT. The CDR3 region has the DNA TGTGCCAGCAGTTACTCGAGAGGGATCGTCATATATTTT. As protein: CASSYSRGIVIYF.

The chain employs TRBV6-5 and TRBJ1-1; TRBD1 agrees at 8 bases. The CDR3 extends over 14 amino acids. Germline V lookup: CDR1 MNHEY, CDR2 SVGAGI. Germline trimming cut 6 bases from V and 4 bases from J; bases unmatched to any gene: 7. The CDR3 coding sequence is TGTGCCAGCAGCCGCCGGGACAGGATCACTGAAGCTTTCTTT. It translates to CASSRRDRITEAFF.

This chain uses TRBV29-1 with TRBJ2-3; unclear D gene. Germline V gene sequence: CDR1 SQVTM, CDR2 ANQGSEA. This CDR3 has 12 amino acids. The V and J ends lost 0 bases and 10 bases respectively, with 11 bases between them. The CDR3 is CSVEEAVTAQYF. DNA of the CDR3: TGCAGCGTTGAAGAAGCCGTAACTGCGCAGTATTTT.

The J gene is TRBJ1-1, the V gene TRBV4-1; possible D gene TRBD1, 5 bases. The CDR3 extends over 14 amino acids. The germline gives CDR1 MGHRA, CDR2 YSYEKL. Trimming took off 3 bases at V and 2 bases at J, with 10 bases between the two ends. CDR3 DNA: TGCGCCAGCAGCCAGATCGGGGGTAACACTGAAGCTTTCTTT. Protein product: CASSQIGGNTEAFF.

The chain is built from TRBV4-1 and TRBJ2-7; 9 nucleotides line up with TRBD1. The CDR3 runs to 15 residues. The V segment lost 1 base and the J segment 3 bases; nucleotides outside the gene matches: 4. CDR1 is MGHRA and CDR2 is YSYEKL in the germline V gene. Here the CDR3 DNA reads TGCGCCAGCAGCCAAGGGGGACAGGGATTCTACGAGCAGTACTTC. Translating gives CASSQGGQGFYEQYF.

V and J are TRBV6-6 and TRBJ1-6; TRBD1 agrees at 9 bases. From germline, CDR1 is MNHNY and CDR2 SVGAGI (reference sequence). V lost 7 bases, J lost 9 bases, and 13 bases stayed unmatched. The CDR3 runs to 16 residues. The DNA for the CDR3 is TGTGCCAGCACCCCAGGGGGGACAGGGATTGGTTCACCCCTCCACTTT. As protein: CASTPGGTGIGSPLHF.

On this clone: One end of the junction fails to match germline, which may point to a read error. The CDR3 bases are TGTGCTAGCAGCTTAACCAGCGGGGGACAAGAGACCCAGTACTTC. It yields the protein CASSLTSGGQETQYF. The chain carries TRBV7-7 and TRBJ2-5; TRBD2 matches 8 bases. The CDR3 is made up of 15 amino acids. CDR1 SSHAT and CDR2 FNYEAQ come from the germline V gene (reference sequence).

The chain uses TRBV15 and TRBJ2-7; tentative D call: TRBD2 (6 bases). Germline lookup yields CDR1 LNHNV and CDR2 YYDKDF (reference sequence). V lost 0 bases, J lost 0 bases, and 15 bases lay in between. This CDR3 is built from 17 residues. CDR3 loop: CATSRDSGRRISYEQYF. In nucleotides, the CDR3 is TGTGCCACCAGCAGAGATAGCGGACGTCGAATCTCCTACGAGCAGTACTTC.